A selection of T cell receptor beta chains follows, all from one sample in a study of cytomegalovirus exposure and HLA in healthy donors. Sequencing used immunoSEQ multiplex PCR; TCRdb keeps in-frame clones, though not all of them. The sample lists roughly 120,000 clones, 15% to 17% occurring once. The specimen was PBMCs. The source is a woman aged 18-29 years in good health and CMV-seronegative. The CDR3 runs from the conserved cysteine through the conserved F or W. The D gene is left open where the match is weak. Size tells how often a clone was seen (once, few, many) or the class of an expanded clone, and some rows leave it out.

>.|TRBV27|few|TRBJ2-5
CASSLFAGETQYF
TGTGCCAGCAGTTTGTTTGCGGGGGAGACCCAGTACTTC
>.|TRBV19|few|TRBJ1-4
CASSLATASEKLFF
TGTGCCAGTAGTCTTGCGACAGCCTCCGAAAAACTGTTTTTT
>TRBD1|TRBV19|few|TRBJ1-4
CASRTGFNEKLFF
TGTGCCAGTAGGACAGGGTTTAACGAAAAACTGTTTTTT
>.|TRBV5-1|.|TRBJ2-1
CASSLSGRGYYNEQFF
TGCGCCAGCAGCTTGTCGGGTCGGGGTTACTACAATGAGCAGTTCTTC
>.|TRBV28|.|TRBJ1-5
CASSLGSGTANQPQHF
TGTGCCAGCAGTCTGGGGAGTGGAACAGCCAATCAGCCCCAGCATTTT
>.|TRBV5-4|.|TRBJ1-2
CASSERTANYGYTF
TGTGCCAGCAGCGAGAGAACAGCCAACTATGGCTACACCTTC
>TRBD2|TRBV30|few|TRBJ2-1
CAWSWGSGGAFEQFF
TGTGCCTGGAGCTGGGGTAGCGGGGGGGCGTTTGAGCAGTTCTTC
>.|TRBV28|.|TRBJ1-6
CASSRPDTVNSPLHF
TGTGCCAGCAGCCGACCCGACACGGTTAATTCACCCCTCCACTTT
>.|TRBV30|.|TRBJ1-3
CAWSIYSTSGNTIYF
TGTGCCTGGAGTATTTACTCCACCTCTGGAAACACCATATATTTT
>TRBD2|TRBV7-6|.|TRBJ2-1
CASSVTAGRIDNEQFF
TGTGCCAGCAGCGTTACAGCGGGGAGAATCGACAATGAGCAGTTCTTC
>TRBD2|TRBV6-4|.|TRBJ2-7
CASSKTSGRASEQYF
TGTGCCAGCAGTAAGACTAGCGGGAGGGCCTCCGAGCAGTACTTC
>TRBD1|TRBV5-1|few|TRBJ2-5
CASSLEGQEYQETQYF
TGCGCCAGCAGCTTGGAGGGACAGGAGTACCAAGAGACCCAGTACTTC
>.|TRBV21-1|.|TRBJ2-7
CASINWTGSYEQYF
TGTGCCAGCATTAATTGGACAGGGAGTTACGAGCAGTACTTC
>.|TRBV21-1|.|TRBJ2-7
CARTSFSGHPGSLTYEQYF
TGTGCCAGAACCTCCTTTTCAGGACACCCAGGATCCTTGACCTACGAGCAGTACTTC
>TRBD1|TRBV30|.|TRBJ2-1
CATTLQGAYNEQFF
TGTGCCACCACGCTACAGGGGGCCTACAATGAGCAGTTCTTC
>.|TRBV9|few|TRBJ1-3
CASLRGSSGNTIYF
TGTGCCAGCCTTCGTGGTAGCTCTGGAAACACCATATATTTT
>.|TRBV7-3|few|TRBJ1-2
CASSLETGYGYTF
TGTGCCAGCAGCTTAGAGACAGGCTATGGCTACACCTTC
>TRBD1|TRBV5-1|.|TRBJ2-7
CASSPGTGDGYEQYF
TGCGCCAGCAGCCCCGGGACAGGGGATGGCTACGAGCAGTACTTC
>.|TRBV15|.|TRBJ1-4
CATSREGGANEKLFF
TGTGCCACCAGCAGAGAGGGGGGAGCTAATGAAAAACTGTTTTTT
>.|TRBV27|few|TRBJ1-2
CASSFLSPGQNYGYTF
TGTGCCAGCAGTTTCCTTTCGCCGGGACAAAACTATGGCTACACCTTC
>.|TRBV12-2|.|TRBJ1-6
CASPPDSSPLHF
TGTGCAAGCCCTCCCGATAGTTCACCCCTCCACTTT
>TRBD1|TRBV28|few|TRBJ2-6
CASSPLLRQGYVLTF
TGTGCCAGCAGCCCCCTCCTCCGACAGGGGTACGTCCTGACTTTC
>.|TRBV2|.|TRBJ1-6
CASAVPGGNSPLHF
TGTGCCAGCGCTGTGCCCGGGGGTAATTCACCCCTCCACTTT
>TRBD2|TRBV25-1|.|TRBJ2-7
CASSFGTSGIKSSYEQYF
TGTGCCAGCAGTTTCGGAACTAGCGGGATTAAGAGCTCCTACGAGCAGTACTTC
>TRBD2|TRBV5-4|.|TRBJ2-7
CASSSLAGGAEQYF
TGTGCCAGCAGCTCACTAGCGGGAGGTGCCGAGCAGTACTTC
>TRBD1|TRBV2|many|TRBJ1-3
CASNSPGGGNTIYF
TGTGCCAGCAATTCCCCAGGGGGAGGAAACACCATATATTTT
>TRBD1|TRBV28|.|TRBJ2-5
CANSDRGSETQYF
TGTGCCAACTCGGACAGGGGGTCGGAGACCCAGTACTTC
>.|TRBV7-9|many|TRBJ2-2
CASIEGSAKNTGELFF
TGTGCCAGCATCGAAGGATCAGCGAAGAACACCGGGGAGCTGTTTTTT
>TRBD2|TRBV7-3|few|TRBJ2-2
CASSLGLAGGTGELFF
TGTGCCAGCAGCTTGGGACTAGCGGGAGGAACCGGGGAGCTGTTTTTT
>.|TRBV5-1|few|TRBJ2-3
CASSLDTRNTDTQYF
TGCGCCAGCAGCTTGGATACGCGGAACACAGATACGCAGTATTTT
>.|TRBV7-8|.|TRBJ1-1
CASSLFSTAGGKAFF
TGTGCCAGCAGCTTATTTTCGACCGCAGGAGGAAAAGCTTTCTTT
>TRBD1|TRBV30|.|TRBJ2-7
CAYVRQGNSYEQYF
TGTGCCTATGTTCGACAGGGGAATTCCTACGAGCAGTACTTC
>TRBD2|TRBV6-5|few|TRBJ2-7
CASTSSGGEQYF
TGTGCCAGCACCTCGTCGGGGGGCGAGCAGTACTTC
>.|TRBV19|few|TRBJ1-2
CASSIGGNGGYTF
TGTGCCAGTAGTATAGGCGGCAATGGGGGCTACACCTTC
>.|TRBV2|few|TRBJ1-2
CASTTSGLPNYGYTF
TGTGCCAGCACCACAAGTGGCCTCCCTAACTATGGCTACACCTTC
>.|TRBV6-1|.|TRBJ2-2
CASREQVSGELFF
TGTGCCAGCAGGGAACAGGTATCCGGGGAGCTGTTTTTT
>TRBD1|TRBV25-1|.|TRBJ1-1
CASSETGGNTEAFF
TGTGCCAGCAGCGAGACAGGGGGGAACACTGAAGCTTTCTTT
>TRBD1|TRBV7-2|few|TRBJ1-4
CASSLDRATNEKLFF
TGTGCCAGCAGCCTGGACAGGGCAACTAATGAAAAACTGTTTTTT
>TRBD1|TRBV5-6|few|TRBJ2-1
CASSLTRTGYSDGDEQFF
TGTGCCAGCAGCTTGACCCGGACAGGCTATAGTGATGGGGATGAGCAGTTCTTC
>TRBD1|TRBV18|.|TRBJ1-2
CASSPDRDYGYTF
TGTGCCAGCTCACCGGACAGGGACTATGGCTACACCTTC
>.|TRBV27|.|TRBJ1-2
CASSPNRETPYYGYTF
TGTGCCAGCAGTCCCAACAGGGAAACCCCGTACTATGGCTACACCTTC
>TRBD2|TRBV13|few|TRBJ2-7
CASSHSGTRNYEQYF
TGTGCCAGCAGCCACTCCGGGACTAGGAACTACGAGCAGTACTTC
>.|TRBV9|few|TRBJ1-2
CASSVEVTQQGWRDGYTF
TGTGCCAGCAGCGTAGAGGTAACCCAACAGGGCTGGAGAGATGGCTACACCTTC
>.|TRBV13|few|TRBJ2-5
CASSLRDWYQETQYF
TGTGCCAGCAGCTTAAGGGACTGGTACCAAGAGACCCAGTACTTC
>.|TRBV4-2|few|TRBJ2-3
CASSQLQAADTQYF
TGTGCCAGCAGCCAACTACAGGCGGCAGATACGCAGTATTTT